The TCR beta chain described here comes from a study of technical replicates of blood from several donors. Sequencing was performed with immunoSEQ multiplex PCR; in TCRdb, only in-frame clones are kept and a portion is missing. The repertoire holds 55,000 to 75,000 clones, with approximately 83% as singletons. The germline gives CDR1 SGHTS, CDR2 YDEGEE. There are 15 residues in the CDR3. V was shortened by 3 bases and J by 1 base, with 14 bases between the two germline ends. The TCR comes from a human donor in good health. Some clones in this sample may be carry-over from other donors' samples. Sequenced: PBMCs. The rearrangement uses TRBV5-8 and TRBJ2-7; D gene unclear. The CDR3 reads CASSSAFEDSYEQYF. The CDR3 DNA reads TGTGCCAGCAGCTCGGCCTTTGAGGATTCCTACGAGCAGTACTTC.